These T cell receptor beta chains were read from a single sample in a study of T cell clusters in autoimmune cytopenias. TCRdb reprocessed the multiplex PCR reads and stores each CDR3 protein as one record, lacking DNA. The sample shows some 2,500 distinct CDR3 sequences, and 58% sits with its ten largest clones. Sequenced: peripheral blood. The receptors stem from a human donor with an autoimmune cytopenia or autoimmune hepatitis (not recorded which). CDR3s include the opening cysteine and the closing phenylalanine or tryptophan. Clone size is stated in some rows and not others, as once, few, many or a class when expanded.

clone size: .; J gene: TRBJ2-3; V gene: TRBV18; CDR3 protein: CASSTRGLVSTDTQYF
clone size: .; J gene: TRBJ1-1; V gene: TRBV18; CDR3 protein: CASSPWDVALNTEAFF
clone size: medium-sized; J gene: TRBJ1-1; V gene: TRBV19; CDR3 protein: CASNHQGMNTEAFF
clone size: .; J gene: TRBJ2-5; V gene: TRBV6-2/TRBV6-3; CDR3 protein: CASSRQETQYF
clone size: medium-sized; J gene: TRBJ2-3; V gene: TRBV18; CDR3 protein: CASSLRAADTQYF
clone size: .; J gene: TRBJ1-6; V gene: TRBV27; CDR3 protein: CASSFRGTLHF
clone size: .; J gene: TRBJ1-4; V gene: TRBV6-5; CDR3 protein: CASSYSRRNNEKLFF
clone size: .; J gene: TRBJ1-2; V gene: TRBV6-2/TRBV6-3; CDR3 protein: CASKPGLYGYTF
clone size: .; J gene: TRBJ2-5; V gene: TRBV5-4; CDR3 protein: CASSLELAGGPSETQYF
clone size: .; J gene: TRBJ2-1; V gene: TRBV6-1; CDR3 protein: CASSAAAGGLSEQFF
clone size: .; J gene: TRBJ1-4; V gene: TRBV5-6; CDR3 protein: CASSFYRETEKLFF
clone size: medium-sized; J gene: TRBJ2-4; V gene: TRBV11-1; CDR3 protein: CASSLVGTGGADIQYF
clone size: .; J gene: TRBJ1-2; V gene: TRBV5-6; CDR3 protein: CASSFGQAGGGYTF
clone size: .; J gene: TRBJ1-4; V gene: TRBV5-1; CDR3 protein: CASSPGTSGEKLFF
clone size: .; J gene: TRBJ2-1; V gene: TRBV12-3/TRBV12-4; CDR3 protein: CASSPGLADYNEQFF